This T cell receptor (beta chain) was recorded in a study of cytomegalovirus exposure and HLA in healthy donors. Study context: Researchers found that roughly 77% of over 350 genotyped donors fell within the Caucasian-associated ancestry cluster. Study results and caveats: Near-uniform donor sequencing depth was presumed by presence/absence analyses. TCR beta V- and J-gene trimming was later associated with a missense DCLRE1C variant.

As concerns this clone: Antigen specificity is unknown.

PCR primers comprised 60 Vbeta and 13 Jbeta primers. Method: immunoSEQ multiplex PCR; TCRdb's copy keeps in-frame clones and lacks some. There are about 95,000 clones in the sample; roughly two thirds occur only once, and roughly 16% lies in the top ten. Input material: PBMCs. The TCR was taken from a woman aged 45-65 years in good health and CMV-seropositive.

The CDR3 here is CASSYRDSNEQFF. CDR3 DNA: TGTGCCAGCAGTTATCGGGACAGCAATGAGCAGTTCTTC. The rearrangement joins TRBV6-5 to TRBJ2-1; 7 bases fit TRBD1. V was pared by 3 bases and J by 6 bases, with 2 bases of the junction left unmatched. The CDR3 is 13 amino acids. Germline CDR1 reads MNHEY; CDR2 reads SVGAGI.